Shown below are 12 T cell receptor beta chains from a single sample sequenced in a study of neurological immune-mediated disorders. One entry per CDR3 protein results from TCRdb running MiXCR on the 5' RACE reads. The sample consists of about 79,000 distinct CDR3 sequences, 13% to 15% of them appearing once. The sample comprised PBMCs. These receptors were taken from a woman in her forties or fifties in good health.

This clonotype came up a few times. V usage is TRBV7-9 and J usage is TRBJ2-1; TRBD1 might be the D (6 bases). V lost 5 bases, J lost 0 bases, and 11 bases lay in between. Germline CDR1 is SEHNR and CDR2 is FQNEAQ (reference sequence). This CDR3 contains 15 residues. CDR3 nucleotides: TGTGCCAGCAGCCTCGGGACAAACTCCTACAATGAGCAGTTCTTC. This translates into CASSLGTNSYNEQFF.

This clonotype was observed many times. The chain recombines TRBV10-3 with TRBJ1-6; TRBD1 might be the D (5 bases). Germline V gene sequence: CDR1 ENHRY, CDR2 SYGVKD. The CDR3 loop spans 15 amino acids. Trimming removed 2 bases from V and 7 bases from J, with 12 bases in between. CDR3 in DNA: TGTGCCATCAGTGAGAATCAGGGAGGCAATTCACCCCTCCACTTT. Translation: CAISENQGGNSPLHF.

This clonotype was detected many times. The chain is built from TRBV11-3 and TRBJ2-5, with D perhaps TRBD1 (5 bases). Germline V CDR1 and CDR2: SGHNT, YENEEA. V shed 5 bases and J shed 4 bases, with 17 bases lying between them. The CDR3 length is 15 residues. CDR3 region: CASSPLGGAGETQYF. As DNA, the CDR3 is TGTGCCAGCAGCCCCCTCGGTGGGGCCGGAGAGACCCAGTACTTC. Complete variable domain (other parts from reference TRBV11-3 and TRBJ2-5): EAGVVQSPRYKIIEKKQPVAFWCNPISGHNTLYWYLQNLGQGPELLIRYENEEAVDDSQLPKDRFSAERLKGVDSTLKIQPAELGDSAVYLCASSPLGGAGETQYFGPGTRLLVL.

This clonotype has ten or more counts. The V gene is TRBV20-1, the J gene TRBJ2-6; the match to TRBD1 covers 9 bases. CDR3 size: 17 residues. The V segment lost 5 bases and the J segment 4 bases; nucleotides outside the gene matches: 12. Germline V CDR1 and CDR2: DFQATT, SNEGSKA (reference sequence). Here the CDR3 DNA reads TGCAGTGCTGGAACGTCCGGACAGGGGCCCGGGGCCAACGTCCTGACTTTC. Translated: CSAGTSGQGPGANVLTF.

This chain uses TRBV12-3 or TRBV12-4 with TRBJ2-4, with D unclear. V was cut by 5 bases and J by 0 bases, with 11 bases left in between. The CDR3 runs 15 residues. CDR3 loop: CASSPAFIAKNIQYF. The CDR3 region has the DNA TGTGCCAGCAGTCCAGCCTTTATAGCCAAAAACATTCAGTACTTC.

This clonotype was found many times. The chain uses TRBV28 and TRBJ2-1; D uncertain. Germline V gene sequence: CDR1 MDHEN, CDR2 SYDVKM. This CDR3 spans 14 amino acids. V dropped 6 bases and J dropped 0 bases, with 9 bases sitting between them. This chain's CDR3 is CASSPPSSYNEQFF. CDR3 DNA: TGTGCCAGCAGCCCACCGAGCTCCTACAATGAGCAGTTCTTC.

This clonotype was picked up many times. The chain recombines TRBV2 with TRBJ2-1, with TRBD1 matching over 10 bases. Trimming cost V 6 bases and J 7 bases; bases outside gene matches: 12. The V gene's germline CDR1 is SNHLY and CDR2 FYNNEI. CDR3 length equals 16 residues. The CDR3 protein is CASRAPGTGAINEQFF. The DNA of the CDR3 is TGTGCCAGCAGAGCGCCCGGGACAGGGGCGATTAATGAGCAGTTCTTC.

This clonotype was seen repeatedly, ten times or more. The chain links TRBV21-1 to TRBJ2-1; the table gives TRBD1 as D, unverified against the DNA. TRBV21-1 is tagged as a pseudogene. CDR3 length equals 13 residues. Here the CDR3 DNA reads TGTGCCAGCCCGGGGGGACAGTACAATGAGCAGTTCTTC. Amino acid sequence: CASPGGQYNEQFF.

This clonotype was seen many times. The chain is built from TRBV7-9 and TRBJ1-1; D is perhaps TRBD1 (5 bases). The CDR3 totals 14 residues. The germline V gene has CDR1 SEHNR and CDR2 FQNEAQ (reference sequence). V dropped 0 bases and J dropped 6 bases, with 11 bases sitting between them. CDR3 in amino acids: CASSLAGTAPEAFF. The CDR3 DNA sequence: TGTGCCAGCAGCTTAGCGGGGACGGCCCCTGAAGCTTTCTTT.

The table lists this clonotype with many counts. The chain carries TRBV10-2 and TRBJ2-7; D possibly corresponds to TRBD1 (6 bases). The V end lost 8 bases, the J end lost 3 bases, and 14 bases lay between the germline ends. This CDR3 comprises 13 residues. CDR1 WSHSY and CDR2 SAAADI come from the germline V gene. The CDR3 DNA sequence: TGCGCCAGCGGAAAGGACAGCCTCTACGAGCAGTACTTC. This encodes CASGKDSLYEQYF.

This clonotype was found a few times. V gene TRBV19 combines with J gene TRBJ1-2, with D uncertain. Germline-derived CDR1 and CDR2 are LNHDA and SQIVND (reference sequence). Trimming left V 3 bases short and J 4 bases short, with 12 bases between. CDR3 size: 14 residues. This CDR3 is CASSIGRELYGYTF. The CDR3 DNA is TGTGCCAGTAGTATCGGAAGGGAACTCTATGGCTACACCTTC.

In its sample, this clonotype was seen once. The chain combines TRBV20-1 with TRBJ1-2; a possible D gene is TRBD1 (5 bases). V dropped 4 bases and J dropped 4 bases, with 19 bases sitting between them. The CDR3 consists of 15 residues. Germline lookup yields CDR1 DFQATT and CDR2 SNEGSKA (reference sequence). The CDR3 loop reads CSATSPGSGIYGYTF. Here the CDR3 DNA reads TGCAGTGCTACAAGTCCCGGGTCAGGGATCTATGGCTACACCTTC.